Reported below is one T cell receptor (beta chain). Its antigen is as yet unknown. This specimen comes from a study of cytomegalovirus exposure and HLA in healthy donors. The study's findings and limits: The study designated roughly 160 TCR beta chains cytomegalovirus-associated. Despite most TCR sequences being rare, some public TCRs occurred in many donors. The classifier reportedly diagnosed cytomegalovirus status with high specificity and sensitivity.

Trimming cost V 5 bases and J 3 bases, with 14 bases left between them. The CDR3 is 14 amino acids. Germline CDR1 and CDR2: SGHTA and FQGNSA. Separation from the roughly 690-subject first cohort characterized the roughly 120-subject validation cohort, to which the donors belonged. Data came from immunoSEQ multiplex PCR; TCRdb stores just in-frame clones and leaves some out. This sample has about 190,000 clones; about 82% occur once, and the top ten carry over 1.3%. The chain recombines TRBV7-2 with TRBJ2-7; no firm D call. The source material was PBMCs. The TCR sequence derives from a woman in her late teens or twenties in good health and CMV-seronegative. CDR3 in DNA: TGTGCCAGCAGCCGAGATAACAGAAACTACGAGCAGTACTTC. Its translation is CASSRDNRNYEQYF. Full variable domain (rest looked up from reference TRBV7-2 and TRBJ2-7): GAGVSQSPSNKVTEKGKDVELRCDPISGHTALYWYRQSLGQGLEFLIYFQGNSAPDKSGLPSDRFSAERTGGSVSTLTIQRTQQEDSAVYLCASSRDNRNYEQYFGPGTRLTVT.